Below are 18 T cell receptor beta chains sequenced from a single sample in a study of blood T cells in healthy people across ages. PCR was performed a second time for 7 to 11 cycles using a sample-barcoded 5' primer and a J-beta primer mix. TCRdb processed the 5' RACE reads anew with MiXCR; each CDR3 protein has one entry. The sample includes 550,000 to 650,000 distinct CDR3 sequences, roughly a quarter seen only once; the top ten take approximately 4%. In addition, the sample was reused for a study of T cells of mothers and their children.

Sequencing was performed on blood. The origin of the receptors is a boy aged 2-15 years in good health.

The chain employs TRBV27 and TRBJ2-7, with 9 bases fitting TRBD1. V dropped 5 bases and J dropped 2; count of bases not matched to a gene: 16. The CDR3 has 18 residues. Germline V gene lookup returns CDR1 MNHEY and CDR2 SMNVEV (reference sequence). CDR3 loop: CASSQEPPSQGATYEQYF. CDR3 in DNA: TGTGCCAGCAGTCAAGAACCCCCGTCACAGGGGGCTACCTACGAGCAGTACTTC.

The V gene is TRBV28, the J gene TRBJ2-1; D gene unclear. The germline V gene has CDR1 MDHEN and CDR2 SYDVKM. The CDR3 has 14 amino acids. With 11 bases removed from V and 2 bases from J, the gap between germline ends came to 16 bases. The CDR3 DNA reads TGTGCCCCCCGACGGTCCAGTACCTACAATGAGCAGTTCTTC. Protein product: CAPRRSSTYNEQFF.

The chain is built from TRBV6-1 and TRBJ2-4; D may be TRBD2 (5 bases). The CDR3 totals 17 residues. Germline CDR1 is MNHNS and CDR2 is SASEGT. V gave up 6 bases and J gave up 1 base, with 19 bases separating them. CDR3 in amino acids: CASRGRGEIWAKNIQYF. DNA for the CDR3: TGTGCCAGCAGGGGCCGGGGTGAAATTTGGGCCAAAAACATTCAGTACTTC.

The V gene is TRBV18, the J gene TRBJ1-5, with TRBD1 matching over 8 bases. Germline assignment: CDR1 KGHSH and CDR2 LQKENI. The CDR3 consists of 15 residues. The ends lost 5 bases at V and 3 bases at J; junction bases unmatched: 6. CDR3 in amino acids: CASSDRGSPNQPQHF. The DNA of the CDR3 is TGTGCCAGCTCAGACAGGGGTTCCCCCAATCAGCCCCAGCATTTT. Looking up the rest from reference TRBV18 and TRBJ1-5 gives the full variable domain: NAGVMQNPRHLVRRRGQEARLRCSPMKGHSHVYWYRQLPEEGLKFMVYLQKENIIDESGMPKERFSAEFPKEGPSILRIQQVVRGDSAAYFCASSDRGSPNQPQHFGDGTRLSIL.

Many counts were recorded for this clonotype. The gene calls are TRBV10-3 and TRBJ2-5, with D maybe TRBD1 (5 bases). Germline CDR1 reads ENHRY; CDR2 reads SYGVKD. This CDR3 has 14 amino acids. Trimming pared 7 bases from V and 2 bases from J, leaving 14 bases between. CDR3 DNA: TGTGCCATCACTCAGACAGCTCAGCAAGAGACCCAGTACTTC. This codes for CAITQTAQQETQYF.

The CDR3 DNA reads TGCGCCAGCAGCCGGAATGGGTGGGACAGGGGGCTTGGTGAGCAGTTCTTC. Encoded protein: CASSRNGWDRGLGEQFF. The V call is TRBV4-3, the J call TRBJ2-1; 12 bases line up with TRBD1. Germline values: CDR1 LGHNA, CDR2 YSLEER. The CDR3 runs 17 residues. Germline trimming cut 4 bases from V and 9 bases from J; bases unmatched to any gene: 13.

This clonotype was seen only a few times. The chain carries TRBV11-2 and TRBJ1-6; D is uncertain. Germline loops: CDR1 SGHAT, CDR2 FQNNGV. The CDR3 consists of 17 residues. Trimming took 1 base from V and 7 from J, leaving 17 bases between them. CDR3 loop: CASSLVIGPLGNSPLHF. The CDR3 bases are TGTGCCAGCAGCTTAGTGATAGGTCCCCTGGGGAATTCACCCCTCCACTTT.

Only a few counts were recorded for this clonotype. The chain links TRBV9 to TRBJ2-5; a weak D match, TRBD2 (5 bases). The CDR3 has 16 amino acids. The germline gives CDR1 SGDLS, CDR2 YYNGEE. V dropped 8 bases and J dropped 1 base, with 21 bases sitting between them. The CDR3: CASSPRGVLSQETQYF. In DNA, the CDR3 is TGTGCCAGTAGCCCTCGGGGAGTTCTGTCCCAAGAGACCCAGTACTTC.

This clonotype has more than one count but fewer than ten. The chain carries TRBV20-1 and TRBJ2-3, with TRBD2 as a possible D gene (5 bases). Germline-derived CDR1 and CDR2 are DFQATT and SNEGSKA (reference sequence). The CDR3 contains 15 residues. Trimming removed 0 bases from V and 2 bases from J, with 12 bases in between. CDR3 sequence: CSARDRGENTDTQYF. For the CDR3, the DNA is TGCAGTGCTAGAGATCGGGGTGAAAACACAGATACGCAGTATTTT.

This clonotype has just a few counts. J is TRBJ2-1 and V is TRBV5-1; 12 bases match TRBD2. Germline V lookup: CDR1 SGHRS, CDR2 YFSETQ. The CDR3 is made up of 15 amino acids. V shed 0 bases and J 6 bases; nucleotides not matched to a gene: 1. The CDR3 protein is CASSLASGGANEQFF. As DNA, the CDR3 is TGCGCCAGCAGCTTGGCTAGCGGGGGGGCCAATGAGCAGTTCTTC.

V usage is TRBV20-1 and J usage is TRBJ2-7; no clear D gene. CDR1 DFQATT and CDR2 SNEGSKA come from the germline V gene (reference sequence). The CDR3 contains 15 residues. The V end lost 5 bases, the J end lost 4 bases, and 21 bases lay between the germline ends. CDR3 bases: TGCAGTGCTTCCCGATCCGACAATTGGGGATACGAGCAGTACTTC. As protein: CSASRSDNWGYEQYF.

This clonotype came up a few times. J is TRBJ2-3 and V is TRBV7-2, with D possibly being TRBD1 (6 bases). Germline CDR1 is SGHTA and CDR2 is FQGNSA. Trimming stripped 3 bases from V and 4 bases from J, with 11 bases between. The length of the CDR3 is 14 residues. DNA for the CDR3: TGTGCCAGCAGCTTGGTCAGGGGTGCAGATACGCAGTATTTT. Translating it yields CASSLVRGADTQYF. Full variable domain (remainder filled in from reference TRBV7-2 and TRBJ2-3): GAGVSQSPSNKVTEKGKDVELRCDPISGHTALYWYRQSLGQGLEFLIYFQGNSAPDKSGLPSDRFSAERTGGSVSTLTIQRTQQEDSAVYLCASSLVRGADTQYFGPGTRLTVL.

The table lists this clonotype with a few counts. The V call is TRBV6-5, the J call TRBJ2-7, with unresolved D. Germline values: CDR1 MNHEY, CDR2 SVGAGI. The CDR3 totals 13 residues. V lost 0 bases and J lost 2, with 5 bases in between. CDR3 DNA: TGTGCCAGCAGTTACTCGAGGACCTACGAGCAGTACTTC. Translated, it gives CASSYSRTYEQYF.

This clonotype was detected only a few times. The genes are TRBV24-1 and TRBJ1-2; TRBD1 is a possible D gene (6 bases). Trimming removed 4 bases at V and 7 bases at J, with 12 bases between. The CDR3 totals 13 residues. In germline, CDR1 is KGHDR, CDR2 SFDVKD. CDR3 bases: TGTGCCACCAGTGACCCACAGGGACGTGGCTACACCTTC. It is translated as CATSDPQGRGYTF.

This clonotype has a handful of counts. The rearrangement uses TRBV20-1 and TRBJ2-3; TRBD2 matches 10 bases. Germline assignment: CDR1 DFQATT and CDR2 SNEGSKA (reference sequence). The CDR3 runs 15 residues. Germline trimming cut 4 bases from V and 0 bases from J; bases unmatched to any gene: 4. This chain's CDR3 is CSATLAGVSTDTQYF. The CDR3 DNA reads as TGCAGTGCTACCCTAGCGGGGGTTAGCACAGATACGCAGTATTTT.

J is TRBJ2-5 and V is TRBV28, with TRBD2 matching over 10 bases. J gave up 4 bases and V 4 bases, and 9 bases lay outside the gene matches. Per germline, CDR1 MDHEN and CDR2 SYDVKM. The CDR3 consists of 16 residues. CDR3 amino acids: CASSSSGSRTSETQYF. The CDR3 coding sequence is TGTGCCAGCAGTTCTAGCGGGAGCAGAACTTCAGAGACCCAGTACTTC.

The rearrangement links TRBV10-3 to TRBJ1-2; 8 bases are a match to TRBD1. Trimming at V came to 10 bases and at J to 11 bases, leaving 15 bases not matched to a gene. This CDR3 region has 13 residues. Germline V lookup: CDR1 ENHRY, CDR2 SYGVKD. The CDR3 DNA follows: TGTGCCACCCAGACCGGACAGGGTGGAATTTACACCTTC. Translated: CATQTGQGGIYTF.

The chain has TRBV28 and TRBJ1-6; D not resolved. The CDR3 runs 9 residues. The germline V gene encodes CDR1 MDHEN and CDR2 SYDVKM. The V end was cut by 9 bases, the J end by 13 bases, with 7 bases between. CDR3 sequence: CASGVPLHF. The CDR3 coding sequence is TGTGCCAGTGGAGTGCCCCTCCACTTT.